This TCR beta chain was recorded in a study of immune evolution from preneoplasia to lung adenocarcinoma. Regarding the study as a whole: From normal lung to invasive adenocarcinoma, top clone frequencies appeared to decrease.

Some clones are missing from TCRdb's copy, which holds only in-frame ones; the method was immunoSEQ multiplex PCR. In the table there are 35,000 to 40,000 clones, 60% to 75% of which are singletons. H&E slides confirmed each diagnosis, reviewed by two pathologists independently. This clone appeared a few times. Its target is unknown. With 6 bases clipped from V and 2 bases from J, the junction kept 10 bases outside the gene matches. The CDR3 length is 15 residues. Looked up from germline, CDR1 is MGHRA and CDR2 is YSYEKL. This rearrangement joins TRBV4-1 to TRBJ2-7; 7 positions match TRBD2. Material: FFPE invasive lung adenocarcinoma tissue. The clonotype was recovered from a person aged 55 to 69 with lung adenocarcinoma. In nucleotides, the CDR3 is TGCGCCAGCAGACCATCCACTAGCGCCACCTACGAGCAGTACTTC. Translation: CASRPSTSATYEQYF.